The 5 T cell receptor beta chains given below trace back to one sample, sequenced in a study of blood T cell repertoires in COVID-19. The protocol was immunoSEQ multiplex PCR, while the TCRdb copy is restricted to in-frame clones and leaves out a portion. The sample yields about 48,000 clones, over 75% seen once. Sequenced material: peripheral blood. The origin of the receptors is a human donor in a cohort sampled during active COVID-19. The donor label of this sample is uncertain.

This clone was observed once. This chain connects TRBV5-6 to TRBJ2-1, with D possibly TRBD2 on 7 matching bases. Germline values: CDR1 SGHDT, CDR2 YYEEEE. V shed 1 base and J shed 3 bases, with 14 bases lying between them. There are 16 residues in the CDR3. CDR3 protein: CASSLWGGGSYNEQFF. The CDR3 DNA sequence: TGTGCCAGCAGCTTGTGGGGAGGGGGGAGCTACAATGAGCAGTTCTTC.

CDR3 nucleotide sequence: TGTGCCAGCAGCTTAGGCAAGGGGGGGTCGAGGACGCAGTACTTC. As protein: CASSLGKGGSRTQYF. The rearrangement joins TRBV13 to TRBJ2-7; tentatively, D is TRBD2 (7 bases). The CDR3 covers 15 residues. Trimming cost V 0 bases and J 9 bases, with 18 bases left between them. CDR1 is PRHDT, CDR2 FYEKMQ, per germline (reference sequence).

This clone was counted once. This chain uses TRBV29-1 with TRBJ2-3; TRBD1 might be the D (6 bases). Trimming left V 1 base short and J 6 bases short, with 11 bases between. This CDR3 region has 13 residues. Germline V CDR1 and CDR2: SQVTM, ANQGSEA. In DNA form, the CDR3 reads TGCAGCGTTGAAGTGGGCAGGGGTGATACGCAGTATTTT. Protein sequence: CSVEVGRGDTQYF.

CDR3 DNA sequence: TGTGCCAGCAGCCCACAGGGTGGCGGTTCCAATGAGCAGTTCTTC. This encodes CASSPQGGGSNEQFF. The chain carries TRBV7-3 and TRBJ2-1, with D possibly being TRBD1 (6 bases). V lost 5 bases to trimming and J lost 6 bases, with 17 bases between them. Germline lookup yields CDR1 SGHTA and CDR2 FQGTGA. The CDR3 has 15 residues. The entire variable domain, with the rest obtained from reference TRBV7-3 and TRBJ2-1, is as follows: GAGVSQTPSNKVTEKGKYVELRCDPISGHTALYWYRQSLGQGPEFLIYFQGTGAADDSGLPNDRFFAVRPEGSVSTLKIQRTERGDSAVYLCASSPQGGGSNEQFFGPGTRLTVL.

This clone appeared a few times. The chain carries TRBV27 and TRBJ1-5; D not resolved. Trimming removed 6 bases at V and 5 bases at J, with 20 bases between. The germline gives CDR1 MNHEY, CDR2 SMNVEV (reference sequence). There are 16 residues in the CDR3. Here the CDR3 reads CASRIGDPKLYQPQHF. CDR3 sequence (DNA): TGTGCCAGCAGAATAGGAGACCCCAAATTGTATCAGCCCCAGCATTTT.